This is a list of T cell receptor beta chains from one sample in a study of metastatic and nonmetastatic thyroid tumors. TCRdb reanalyzed the PCR reads with MiXCR. The sample has about 40,000 clones; approximately 17% are singletons. Specimen: tumor tissue. The receptors were gathered from a female donor with papillary thyroid cancer or a benign thyroid nodule (not recorded which). Some clones in this sample may be carry-over from other donors' samples. The CDR3 runs from the conserved cysteine through the conserved F or W. The D gene is left open where the match is weak. For some rows the clone size is stated as once, few or many, or as a class when expanded; others skip it.

J gene	V gene	D gene	clone size	CDR3 DNA	CDR3 protein
TRBJ2-1	TRBV18	TRBD1	many	TGTGCCAGCTCACCCCAGGGACAGGGCGTAAATGAGCAGTTCTTC	CASSPQGQGVNEQFF
TRBJ2-7	TRBV5-1	-	many	TGCGCCAGCAGCTTGGCCAGTTACGAGCAGTACTTC	CASSLASYEQYF
TRBJ1-5	TRBV27	-	many	TGTGCCAGCAGTTCCAGGGGTGGCAATCAGCCCCAGCATTTT	CASSSRGGNQPQHF
TRBJ2-3	TRBV5-1	-	once	TGCGCCAGCAGATTTACGGTTGGTACAGATACGCAGTATTTT	CASRFTVGTDTQYF
TRBJ1-2	TRBV3-1	TRBD1	many	TGTGCCAGCAGCCAAGATACAGGGGGGGTCTATGGCTACACCTTC	CASSQDTGGVYGYTF
TRBJ2-1	TRBV20-1	-	many	TGCAGTGCTAGAGATGTCGGTAGCGGCCACAATGAGCAGTTCTTC	CSARDVGSGHNEQFF
TRBJ1-5	TRBV20-1	-	-	TGCAGTGCCGTCCCACAGGTGGCTGTCGCCAATCAGCCCCAGCATTTT	CSAVPQVAVANQPQHF
TRBJ1-6	TRBV4-3	-	many	TGCGCCAGCAGCCAACTGTACCGGGACCCTTATTCACCCCTCCACTTT	CASSQLYRDPYSPLHF
TRBJ2-3	TRBV20-1	TRBD2	many	TGCAGTGCTAGCTCCTTTGGGGCGGGAGGAGGAGATACGCAGTATTTT	CSASSFGAGGGDTQYF
TRBJ2-5	TRBV5-1	-	many	TGCGCCAGCACGAACGGACGAGCTGAAAAAGAGACCCAGTACTTC	CASTNGRAEKETQYF
TRBJ2-5	TRBV11-2	-	-	TGTGCCAGCAGCTTATCGATCGCTAGTCGAGAGACCCAGTACTTC	CASSLSIASRETQYF
TRBJ1-2	TRBV30	TRBD1	many	TGTGCCAGTCCCTTGGACAGGAGTGGCTACACCTTC	CASPLDRSGYTF
TRBJ1-5	TRBV2	-	many	TGTGCCAGCAGTTCCCTTTATAGCAATCAGCCCCAGCATTTT	CASSSLYSNQPQHF
TRBJ2-7	TRBV10-2	-	few	TGCGCCAGCAGTTTTCTAGCTGCCGACGGCGAGCAGTACTTC	CASSFLAADGEQYF
TRBJ1-2	TRBV6-1	-	many	TGTGCCAGTTCGGAACGTCAGCCGAGGGACTATGGCTACACCTTC	CASSERQPRDYGYTF
TRBJ2-1	TRBV19	TRBD2	many	TGTGCCACCTTTGGGGCGGGGGATGGATCCTACAATGAGCAGTTCTTC	CATFGAGDGSYNEQFF
TRBJ1-4	TRBV7-2	TRBD1	-	TGTGCCAGCAGCGGGGCGACAGGGGGAAGTGAAAAACTGTTTTTT	CASSGATGGSEKLFF
TRBJ1-3	TRBV4-3	TRBD1	-	TGCGCCAGCAGCCAATACCACTACAGGGGCTCTGGAAACACCATATATTTT	CASSQYHYRGSGNTIYF
TRBJ2-4	TRBV6-1	-	few	TGTGCCAGCAGTGAATTGGAGTCGGCCATTCAGTACTTC	CASSELESAIQYF
TRBJ2-5	TRBV4-2	TRBD2	-	TGTGCCAGCAGCCCTCTAGCGGGGGGGCCCGGAGAGACCCAGTACTTC	CASSPLAGGPGETQYF
TRBJ2-7	TRBV6-1	TRBD1	few	TGTGCCAGCAGTGAGCAGGGGGATTACGACGAGCAGTACTTC	CASSEQGDYDEQYF
TRBJ2-2	TRBV20-1	-	-	TGCAGTGCTAGCCCGGGGGCGGGGGTTTTTACCGGGGAGCTGTTTTTT	CSASPGAGVFTGELFF
TRBJ2-7	TRBV6-5	TRBD2	-	TGTGCCAGCAGTTCCGGGGGGAGGCGGCGGCAGTACTTC	CASSSGGRRRQYF
TRBJ2-7	TRBV6-5	TRBD2	few	TGTGCCAGCAGGGTCGGGACTAGCGGACGCCCAACACCCTACGAGCAGTACTTC	CASRVGTSGRPTPYEQYF
TRBJ2-1	TRBV27	-	few	TGTGCCAGCAGTTTATGTAAGGGTAACTACAATGATCAGTTCTTC	CASSLCKGNYNDQFF
TRBJ1-2	TRBV6-4	TRBD1	many	TGTGCCAGCAGTGCCCAGCACGGGACAGGAAATGGCTACACCTTC	CASSAQHGTGNGYTF
TRBJ1-5	TRBV16	-	few	TGTTCCAGCAGCCTTGATGGAGGAAATCAGCCCCAGCATTTT	CSSSLDGGNQPQHF
TRBJ2-1	TRBV11-2	TRBD2	-	TGTGCCAGCAGCGTTACTAGCGACAGCTCCTACAATGAGCAGTTCTTC	CASSVTSDSSYNEQFF
TRBJ2-7	TRBV7-2	-	-	TGTGCCAGCAGCTCTCGGACTCGAATCTCCTACGAGCAGTACTTC	CASSSRTRISYEQYF
TRBJ1-1	TRBV6-5	TRBD1	few	TGTGCCAGCAGACACAACCAAGGGGGCCGGGGTGCGAACACTGAAGCTTTCTTT	CASRHNQGGRGANTEAFF
TRBJ1-2	TRBV5-1	TRBD1	-	TGCGCCAGCAGGATGGGACAGGGTAATTATGGCTACACCTTC	CASRMGQGNYGYTF
TRBJ1-4	TRBV28	-	many	TGTGCCAGCAGTTTAACGGCTAATGAAAAACTGTTTTTT	CASSLTANEKLFF
TRBJ1-1	TRBV20-1	TRBD1	many	TGCAGTGCAAAGACCGGGACAGGGAACACTGAAGCTTTCTTT	CSAKTGTGNTEAFF
TRBJ1-1	TRBV10-3	-	-	TGTGCCATCGGGGGTCGCCCCAGTGAGACTGAAGCTTTCTTT	CAIGGRPSETEAFF
TRBJ2-7	TRBV15	-	many	TGTGCCACCAGCAGAGATCGAACCGCCTTCTACGAGCAGTACTTC	CATSRDRTAFYEQYF
TRBJ1-1	TRBV7-9	TRBD1	many	TGTGCCAGCAGCTTAGGACAGGGCAGCACTGAAGCTTTCTTT	CASSLGQGSTEAFF
TRBJ2-7	TRBV11-2	-	-	TGTGCCAGCTCACCAGGGGACCTCAGATCCGAGCAGTACTTC	CASSPGDLRSEQYF
TRBJ2-3	TRBV20-1	TRBD1	many	TGCAGTGCTAGATCACAGGGGGATACGCAGTATTTT	CSARSQGDTQYF